The 30 T cell receptor beta chains given below trace back to one sample, sequenced in a study of control samples from healthy donors and cancer patients (dated by TCRdb to the early 2020s). The library was obtained by the immunoSEQ multiplex PCR assay. In its TCRdb copy, this immuneACCESS table keeps in-frame sequences only and misses some clones. Where compared with another copy, unresolved V genes explain less than half of these, and the others have no known cause. This sample is represented by 25,000 to 35,000 clones; 91% of them were singletons. The ten most abundant clones make up approximately 12% of the sample. The sample taken for sequencing was PBMCs. The receptor set was obtained from a man in his fifties or sixties with lung cancer.

The chain links TRBV2 to TRBJ2-1; the match to TRBD2 covers 8 bases. J gave up 4 bases and V 8 bases, and 10 bases lay outside the gene matches. The CDR3 contains 15 residues. Germline CDR1 is SNHLY and CDR2 is FYNNEI. In nucleotides, the CDR3 is TGTGCCAGCCCCGGAGGGCCTAGCGGGTACAATGAGCAGTTCTTC. It specifies CASPGGPSGYNEQFF.

The chain combines TRBV2 with TRBJ1-4, with D possibly matching TRBD1 (6 bases). Per the germline V gene, CDR1 is SNHLY and CDR2 is FYNNEI. Between the trimmed V and J ends, which lost 3 bases and 6 bases, there was a span of 8 bases. CDR3 length: 13 residues. DNA for the CDR3: TGTGCCAGCAGTGATTCAGGGGATGAAAAACTGTTTTTT. Translated: CASSDSGDEKLFF.

The chain joins TRBV4-3 to TRBJ2-7; 7 bases fit TRBD1. The CDR3 loop spans 11 amino acids. Germline values: CDR1 LGHNA, CDR2 YSLEER. The V segment lost 1 base and the J segment 12 bases; nucleotides outside the gene matches: 3. The CDR3 DNA is TGCGCCAGCAGCCAAGTGAGACAGGGGTACTTC. Translation: CASSQVRQGYF.

The chain uses TRBV7-2 and TRBJ2-3; 7 bases are shared with TRBD1. Germline values: CDR1 SGHTA, CDR2 FQGNSA. This CDR3 is built from 14 residues. The J segment lost 2 bases and the V segment lost 6 bases, leaving 5 bases of the junction unmatched. The chain's CDR3 is CASRYRGLTDTQYF. The CDR3 nucleotides read TGTGCCAGCAGATACAGGGGCCTCACAGATACGCAGTATTTT.

The V and J genes are TRBV7-8 and TRBJ2-5; D gene unclear. Trimming shortened V by 1 base and J by 2 bases, and 8 bases separated the two germline ends. This CDR3 is built from 14 residues. CDR1 is SGHVS, CDR2 FQNEAQ, per germline. The CDR3 protein is CASSLGQQQETQYF. The DNA for the CDR3 is TGTGCCAGCAGCTTAGGGCAGCAACAAGAGACCCAGTACTTC.

This chain connects TRBV15 to TRBJ1-2; tentatively, D is TRBD1 (5 bases). Germline V lookup: CDR1 LNHNV, CDR2 YYDKDF (reference sequence). V dropped 5 bases and J dropped 3 bases, with 7 bases sitting between them. This CDR3 is 12 amino acids long. CDR3 in amino acids: CATSETDYGYTF. The CDR3 DNA follows: TGTGCCACCAGCGAGACAGACTATGGCTACACCTTC.

The chain couples TRBV19 to TRBJ1-5; unclear D gene. V lost 3 bases to trimming and J lost 3 bases, with 9 bases between them. The CDR3 consists of 14 residues. The germline V gene encodes CDR1 LNHDA and CDR2 SQIVND (reference sequence). The DNA for the CDR3 is TGTGCCAGTAGTATCATGGCCGCCAATCAGCCCCAGCATTTT. Translation gives CASSIMAANQPQHF.

The count of this clone is one. J is TRBJ1-5 and V is TRBV5-1; tentatively, D is TRBD1 (5 bases). Trimming took 4 bases from V and 6 from J, leaving 17 bases between them. CDR1 and CDR2 from the germline V gene are SGHRS and YFSETQ. CDR3 length: 15 residues. The CDR3 DNA reads as TGCGCCAGCAGCGCTCGAGGGGAGAAGGGTCAGCCCCAGCATTTT. Translated, it gives CASSARGEKGQPQHF.

The chain links TRBV29-1 to TRBJ1-2; 9 bases are shared with TRBD1. The V segment lost 4 bases and the J segment 2 bases; nucleotides outside the gene matches: 8. The germline CDR1 and CDR2 sequences are SQVTM and ANQGSEA. The CDR3 length is 15 residues. CDR3 in amino acids: CSVGGDRAGNYGYTF. The CDR3 bases are TGCAGCGTTGGGGGGGACAGGGCTGGAAACTATGGCTACACCTTC.

The V gene is TRBV7-9, the J gene TRBJ1-6; D gene uncertain. Trimming took off 3 bases at V and 7 bases at J, with 10 bases between the two ends. CDR3 length: 14 residues. Germline V gene lookup returns CDR1 SEHNR and CDR2 FQNEAQ (reference sequence). CDR3 bases: TGTGCCAGCAGCTTTGGACGGGAGAATTCACCCCTCCACTTT. Its protein product is CASSFGRENSPLHF. Based on the CDR3 plus reference TRBV7-9 and TRBJ1-6, the full variable domain is DTGVSQNPRHKITKRGQNVTFRCDPISEHNRLYWYRQTLGQGPEFLTYFQNEAQLEKSRLLSDRFSAERPKGSFSTLEIQRTEQGDSAMYLCASSFGRENSPLHFGNGTRLTVT.

In this sample, this clone turned up once. V is TRBV9 and J is TRBJ2-2, with a possible D match to TRBD2 (5 bases). Looked up from germline, CDR1 is SGDLS and CDR2 is YYNGEE. The CDR3 is 16 amino acids. With 0 bases removed from V and 0 bases from J, the gap between germline ends came to 9 bases. The CDR3 bases are TGTGCCAGCAGCGTAGCCGACTACCCGAACACCGGGGAGCTGTTTTTT. It is translated as CASSVADYPNTGELFF. The entire variable domain, with the rest obtained from reference TRBV9 and TRBJ2-2, is as follows: DSGVTQTPKHLITATGQRVTLRCSPRSGDLSVYWYQQSLDQGLQFLIQYYNGEERAKGNILERFSAQQFPDLHSELNLSSLELGDSALYFCASSVADYPNTGELFFGEGSRLTVL.

The rearrangement uses TRBV18 and TRBJ1-1; weak D call: TRBD1 (5 bases). The CDR3 is made up of 13 amino acids. Trimming shortened V by 4 bases and J by 5 bases, and 11 bases separated the two germline ends. CDR1 and CDR2 (germline): KGHSH, LQKENI. The CDR3 DNA sequence: TGTGCCAGCTCACTTATGGGGGGAACTGAAGCTTTCTTT. This sequence encodes CASSLMGGTEAFF.

V usage is TRBV7-2 and J usage is TRBJ1-5; no reliable D call. Trimming stripped 3 bases from V and 9 bases from J, with 15 bases between. The CDR3 loop spans 14 amino acids. Germline V gene sequence: CDR1 SGHTA, CDR2 FQGNSA. CDR3 in DNA: TGTGCCAGCAGCTTTCCGACCCCACAAGGGCCCCAGCATTTT. Residues: CASSFPTPQGPQHF.

The gene calls are TRBV5-4 and TRBJ2-7, with 7 bases fitting TRBD2. Trimming removed 4 bases from V and 0 bases from J; junction bases left unmatched: 7. The CDR3 sequence is 15 residues long. In germline, CDR1 is SGHNT, CDR2 YYREEE (reference sequence). CDR3 sequence: CASSGGGKSSYEQYF. CDR3 nucleotide sequence: TGTGCCAGCAGCGGCGGGGGAAAGAGCTCCTACGAGCAGTACTTC.

This chain links TRBV7-9 with TRBJ1-1, with D unresolved. V shed 6 bases and J shed 1 base, with 9 bases lying between them. Germline assignment: CDR1 SEHNR and CDR2 FQNEAQ (reference sequence). This CDR3 region has 13 residues. CDR3 nucleotide sequence: TGTGCCAGCAGTATTAGCCGGAACACTGAAGCTTTCTTT. It translates to CASSISRNTEAFF.

The chain links TRBV28 to TRBJ1-2; TRBD1 aligns across 10 bases. CDR1 MDHEN and CDR2 SYDVKM come from the germline V gene. The CDR3 extends over 12 amino acids. The V segment lost 5 bases and the J segment 8 bases; nucleotides outside the gene matches: 2. For the CDR3, the DNA is TGTGCCAGCAGTGTGACAGGGGGCGGCTACACCTTC. It is translated as CASSVTGGGYTF.

CDR3 DNA sequence: TGTGCCAGCACCGGAGACAGGGACCATGGCTACACCTTC. Translating gives CASTGDRDHGYTF. V usage is TRBV12-3 or TRBV12-4 and J usage is TRBJ1-2, with 7 bases aligning to TRBD1. The CDR3 runs to 13 residues. V was pared by 7 bases and J by 6 bases, with 8 bases of the junction left unmatched.

CDR3 nucleotide sequence: TGTGCCATCACCGAAGGTGGCTACGAGCAGTACTTC. Protein: CAITEGGYEQYF. The rearrangement joins TRBV10-3 to TRBJ2-7; D is unclear. Germline CDR1 is ENHRY and CDR2 is SYGVKD. The CDR3 is 12 amino acids. The germline V and J ends were trimmed by 7 bases and 3 bases, with 10 bases remaining between them.

This chain connects TRBV1 to TRBJ2-7; the table's TRBD2 call for D was not verified on the DNA. TRBV1 is listed as a pseudogene. The CDR3 contains 21 residues. CDR3 sequence reads: CTSSQSGTDSRLEYVSYEQYF. Written as DNA, the CDR3 is TGCACCAGCAGCCAATCCGGGACTGATTCCCGATTAGAATACGTTAGCTACGAGCAGTACTTC.

V is TRBV11-1 and J is TRBJ1-1; no definite D call. This CDR3 is built from 13 residues. Trimming left V 5 bases short and J 4 bases short, with 11 bases between. Per the germline V gene, CDR1 is SGHAT and CDR2 is FQDESV (reference sequence). CDR3: CASSRVGFTEAFF. CDR3 nucleotide sequence: TGTGCCAGCAGCAGGGTGGGGTTCACTGAAGCTTTCTTT.

The chain combines TRBV7-9 with TRBJ1-2; D is ambiguous. V lost 5 bases and J lost 2, with 9 bases in between. Germline V CDR1 and CDR2: SEHNR, FQNEAQ (reference sequence). The CDR3 is made up of 13 amino acids. CDR3 loop: CASSHQINYGYTF. CDR3 DNA: TGTGCCAGCAGCCACCAGATAAACTATGGCTACACCTTC.

Here the CDR3 DNA reads TGTGCCAGCAGCCGTTTACAGGGAGTAGGAGAGACCCAGTACTTC. This encodes CASSRLQGVGETQYF. V is TRBV7-6 and J is TRBJ2-5; D possibly corresponds to TRBD1 (6 bases). The germline CDR1 and CDR2 sequences are SGHVS and FNYEAQ. This CDR3 comprises 15 residues. V lost 5 bases to trimming and J lost 4 bases, with 17 bases between them. Drawing the rest from reference TRBV7-6 and TRBJ2-5, the complete variable domain is GAGVSQSPRYKVTKRGQDVALRCDPISGHVSLYWYRQALGQGPEFLTYFNYEAQQDKSGLPNDRFSAERPEGSISTLTIQRTEQRDSAMYRCASSRLQGVGETQYFGPGTRLLVL.

The chain carries TRBV24-1 and TRBJ2-2; D could derive from TRBD1 or TRBD2 (6 bases each). CDR1 is KGHDR, CDR2 SFDVKD, per germline. CDR3 size: 12 residues. Trimming left V 9 bases short and J 7 bases short, with 11 bases between. The CDR3: CATGGRGGELFF. CDR3 DNA: TGTGCCACCGGGGGGCGAGGCGGGGAGCTGTTTTTT.

The chain links TRBV3-1 (or the pseudogene TRBV3-2) to TRBJ1-2, with 8 positions matching TRBD1. The CDR3 runs 13 residues. V lost 1 base to trimming and J lost 8 bases; unmatched junction nucleotides: 3. Germline CDR1 is LGHDT and CDR2 is YNNKEL (reference sequence). CDR3: CASSQGRGQGYTF. The CDR3 coding sequence is TGTGCCAGCAGCCAAGGCAGGGGGCAAGGCTACACCTTC.

A single count supports this clone. V gene TRBV7-2 combines with J gene TRBJ2-7; the D is unclear. From germline, CDR1 is SGHTA and CDR2 FQGNSA. Trimming removed 0 bases from V and 3 bases from J, with 6 bases in between. CDR3 length: 13 amino acids. CDR3 loop: CASSLARLYEQYF. CDR3 DNA: TGTGCCAGCAGCTTAGCCCGGCTCTACGAGCAGTACTTC.

The genes are TRBV7-3 and TRBJ1-2; TRBD1 matches at 8 bases. This CDR3 is 14 amino acids long. Germline values: CDR1 SGHTA, CDR2 FQGTGA. V gave up 4 bases and J gave up 7 bases; unmatched junction bases: 8. The CDR3 here is CASSSPGQEGGYTF. As DNA, the CDR3 is TGTGCCAGCAGCTCCCCGGGACAGGAGGGTGGCTACACCTTC.

The V gene is TRBV5-4, the J gene TRBJ2-1; TRBD1 matches 8 bases. V lost 3 bases and J lost 10; bases outside the gene matches: 12. The CDR3 contains 15 residues. CDR1 is SGHNT and CDR2 is YYREEE in the germline V gene (reference sequence). The CDR3 DNA reads as TGTGCCAGCAGCTCGCAGGGGGCAATCATCCAAGAGCAGTTCTTC. Translated, it gives CASSSQGAIIQEQFF.

The rearrangement uses TRBV3-1 (or the pseudogene TRBV3-2) and TRBJ1-2; unclear D gene. Between the trimmed V and J ends, which lost 3 bases and 4 bases, there was a span of 9 bases. Germline CDR1 LGHDT, CDR2 YNNKEL (reference sequence). The CDR3 runs to 13 residues. In nucleotides, the CDR3 is TGTGCCAGCAGCCAGGGTTCCTCCTATGGCTACACCTTC. Its protein is CASSQGSSYGYTF.

The rearrangement joins TRBV21-1 to TRBJ2-5; the table gives TRBD2 as D, unverified against the DNA. TRBV21-1 is a recognized pseudogene. This CDR3 has 21 residues. This CDR3 reads CASSKIVSGTSGGPSKETQYF. The CDR3 nucleotides read TGTGCCAGCAGCAAGATAGTCTCCGGGACTAGCGGGGGGCCGTCAAAAGAGACCCAGTACTTC.

This clone was detected only a few times. J is TRBJ1-5 and V is TRBV2, with a weak D call TRBD1 (6 bases). V lost 7 bases, J lost 0 bases, and 16 bases lay in between. Germline V CDR1 and CDR2: SNHLY, FYNNEI. The CDR3 totals 16 residues. CDR3 region: CASNGQLTYSNQPQHF. CDR3 DNA sequence: TGTGCCAGCAACGGACAGCTCACATATAGCAATCAGCCCCAGCATTTT. Drawing the rest from reference TRBV2 and TRBJ1-5, the complete variable domain is EPEVTQTPSHQVTQMGQEVILRCVPISNHLYFYWYRQILGQKVEFLVSFYNNEISEKSEIFDDQFSVERPDGSNFTLKIRSTKLEDSAMYFCASNGQLTYSNQPQHFGDGTRLSIL.